This TCR beta chain was identified in a study of cytomegalovirus exposure and HLA in healthy donors. The germline V gene encodes CDR1 SGHDT and CDR2 YYEEEE. Trimming removed 3 bases at V and 1 base at J, with 11 bases between. This CDR3 is built from 15 residues. Primers for the PCR totalled 60 Vbeta and 13 Jbeta. Here immunoSEQ multiplex PCR was the method, and the copy in TCRdb shows in-frame clones only, minus some. The sample includes approximately 190,000 clones, 75% to 85% seen only once; the top ten take just over 2%. This receptor was identified in a woman under 30 in good health and CMV-seropositive. The chain employs TRBV5-6 and TRBJ1-5, with a tentative D call TRBD1 (6 bases). The sample comprised PBMCs. The CDR3 reads CASSWGRRSNQPQHF. CDR3 bases: TGTGCCAGCAGCTGGGGGCGTAGGAGCAATCAGCCCCAGCATTTT.